Listed below are T cell receptor beta chains from one sample, sequenced in a study of identical twins. TCRdb itself ran the 5' RACE reads through MiXCR, one entry per CDR3 protein. The sample lists approximately 890,000 distinct CDR3 sequences, 9% to 15% occurring once. These data also formed part of another study, on yellow fever vaccine responses in identical twins.

Sequenced material: PBMCs. The origin of the receptors is a woman aged 18 to 35 in good health. Each CDR3 is given with its conserved first and last residue. A D gene is named only where the DNA matches it firmly. Expanded clones get a size class; other rows say once, few or many, or leave the size out.

D	V	size	J	CDR3	DNA
TRBD2	TRBV3-1	NA	TRBJ2-7	CASSLYRGGDISYEQYF	TGTGCCAGCAGCCTCTACCGCGGGGGGGACATCTCCTACGAGCAGTACTTC
TRBD1	TRBV7-2	NA	TRBJ1-2	CASRPDRTSYGYTF	TGTGCCAGCAGGCCGGACAGGACCTCCTATGGCTACACCTTC
TRBD1	TRBV29-1	NA	TRBJ1-1	CSVGDREDTEAFF	TGCAGCGTTGGGGACAGGGAGGACACTGAAGCTTTCTTT
TRBD1	TRBV24-1	few	TRBJ2-3	CATSGGQGGTQYF	TGTGCCACCAGTGGCGGACAGGGGGGCACGCAGTATTTT
TRBD1	TRBV27	few	TRBJ2-7	CASSSRTGWGTEQYF	TGTGCCAGCAGTTCAAGGACAGGGTGGGGAACCGAGCAGTACTTC
TRBD1	TRBV28	NA	TRBJ2-7	CATGQGVYEQYF	TGTGCCACCGGACAGGGTGTCTACGAGCAGTACTTC
NA	TRBV9	NA	TRBJ2-6	CASSVDGDLSGANVLTF	TGTGCCAGCAGCGTAGATGGCGATCTTTCTGGGGCCAACGTCCTGACTTTC
NA	TRBV11-1	NA	TRBJ1-1	CATSGSNTEAFF	TGTGCCACCTCCGGCTCGAACACTGAAGCTTTCTTT
NA	TRBV5-8	NA	TRBJ2-7	CASSLGMGAEQYF	TGTGCCAGCAGCTTGGGGATGGGGGCCGAGCAGTACTTC
NA	TRBV9	few	TRBJ2-2	CASSPQWSSGELFF	TGTGCCAGCAGCCCCCAGTGGAGTTCCGGGGAGCTGTTTTTT
NA	TRBV5-1	few	TRBJ2-2	CASSLEVPNTGELFF	TGCGCCAGCAGCTTGGAGGTGCCGAACACCGGGGAGCTGTTTTTT
NA	TRBV5-1	NA	TRBJ2-6	CASSFPTGHLSGANVLTF	TGCGCCAGCAGCTTTCCGACAGGCCACCTTTCTGGGGCCAACGTCCTGACTTTC
TRBD2	TRBV15	NA	TRBJ2-3	CATSRSRLAGEYRDSQYF	TGTGCCACCAGCAGATCTCGACTAGCGGGAGAGTATAGAGATTCGCAGTATTTT
NA	TRBV5-1	few	TRBJ2-2	CASSRRPARDTGELFF	TGCGCCAGCAGCCGACGGCCGGCTAGAGACACCGGGGAGCTGTTTTTT
NA	TRBV2	many	TRBJ2-3	CASSQQGSTDTQYF	TGTGCCAGCAGCCAACAGGGTAGCACAGATACGCAGTATTTT
NA	TRBV20-1	NA	TRBJ2-1	CSAYTAVGYNEQFF	TGCAGTGCTTATACAGCGGTGGGATACAATGAGCAGTTCTTC
NA	TRBV3-1	NA	TRBJ2-4	CASSQAPAKNIQYF	TGTGCCAGCAGCCAAGCCCCGGCCAAAAACATTCAGTACTTC
NA	TRBV5-6	many	TRBJ2-1	CASSLASSRFF	TGTGCCAGCAGCTTGGCCTCGAGTCGGTTCTTC
NA	TRBV20-1	few	TRBJ2-5	CRDPIGGAWETQYF	TGCAGGGACCCGATTGGGGGCGCGTGGGAGACCCAGTACTTC
TRBD2	TRBV6-5	NA	TRBJ2-1	CASSYGRGGGNEQFF	TGTGCCAGCAGTTACGGGCGGGGGGGAGGCAATGAGCAGTTCTTC
NA	TRBV19	few	TRBJ2-1	CASRGTDINNEQFF	TGTGCCAGTAGGGGGACGGACATAAACAATGAGCAGTTCTTC
NA	TRBV6-1	few	TRBJ2-2	CASSDLLQRRELFF	TGTGCCAGCAGTGATCTGTTGCAGAGGCGGGAGCTGTTTTTT
TRBD2	TRBV11-3	NA	TRBJ2-1	CASSLQGLVGDEQFF	TGTGCCAGCAGCTTACAGGGACTAGTTGGGGATGAGCAGTTCTTC
TRBD2	TRBV3-1	many	TRBJ2-1	CASSQAGLAGGHEQFF	TGTGCCAGCAGCCAAGCCGGACTAGCGGGGGGTCATGAGCAGTTCTTC
NA	TRBV27	few	TRBJ2-7	CASRPRADSSYEQYF	TGTGCCAGCAGGCCTCGAGCGGACAGCTCCTACGAGCAGTACTTC
TRBD2	TRBV20-1	few	TRBJ2-1	CSAREPSGSYNEQFF	TGCAGTGCTAGAGAGCCTAGCGGCTCCTACAATGAGCAGTTCTTC
NA	TRBV6-1	NA	TRBJ1-5	CASRPSLQGNQPQHF	TGTGCCAGCAGACCCAGCCTACAGGGCAATCAGCCCCAGCATTTT
TRBD1	TRBV5-1	many	TRBJ1-1	CASTQGGMNTEAFF	TGCGCCAGCACGCAGGGGGGCATGAACACTGAAGCTTTCTTT
TRBD1	TRBV4-1	few	TRBJ1-5	CASSHSGGPQHF	TGCGCCAGCAGTCACTCAGGGGGCCCTCAGCATTTT
TRBD2	TRBV20-1	few	TRBJ2-1	CSARDTSGGSNEQFF	TGCAGTGCTAGAGATACTAGCGGGGGGAGCAATGAGCAGTTCTTC
TRBD1	TRBV12-3/TRBV12-4	NA	TRBJ2-2	CASSFSWTGPTGELFF	TGTGCCAGCAGTTTTTCGTGGACAGGGCCCACCGGGGAGCTGTTTTTT
NA	TRBV20-1	NA	TRBJ1-3	CSARVSSGNTIYF	TGCAGTGCTAGAGTCAGCTCTGGAAACACCATATATTTT
NA	TRBV11-2	NA	TRBJ2-1	CASSLIQGGNDEQFF	TGTGCCAGCAGCTTAATACAGGGTGGTAACGATGAGCAGTTCTTC